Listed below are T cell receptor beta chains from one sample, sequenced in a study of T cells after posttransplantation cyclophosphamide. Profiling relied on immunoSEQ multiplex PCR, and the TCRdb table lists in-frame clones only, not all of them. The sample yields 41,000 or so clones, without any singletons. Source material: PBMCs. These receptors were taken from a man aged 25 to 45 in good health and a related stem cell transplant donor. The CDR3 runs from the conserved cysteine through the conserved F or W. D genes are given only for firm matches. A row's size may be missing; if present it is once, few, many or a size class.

cdr3_nt: TGTGCCAGTAGTGGCGGGGGGATACTAGCGGCCCAACGATATACGCAGTATTTT
cdr3_aa: CASSGGGILAAQRYTQYF
v_call: TRBV19
d_call: TRBD2
clone_size: many
j_call: TRBJ2-3

cdr3_nt: TGCGCCAGCAGCTGGGACAGGGCTTCGGACACTGAAGCTTTCTTT
cdr3_aa: CASSWDRASDTEAFF
v_call: TRBV5-1
d_call: TRBD1
clone_size: many
j_call: TRBJ1-1

cdr3_nt: TGTGCCAGCAATACAGGGACCACTGAAGCTTTCTTT
cdr3_aa: CASNTGTTEAFF
v_call: TRBV6-2/TRBV6-3
d_call: NA
clone_size: many
j_call: TRBJ1-1

cdr3_nt: TGTGCCAGCGGGGACAGGGCTGGAAACACCATATATTTT
cdr3_aa: CASGDRAGNTIYF
v_call: TRBV6-2/TRBV6-3
d_call: TRBD1
clone_size: many
j_call: TRBJ1-3

cdr3_nt: TGTGCCAGCAGTGAACAGAACTATGGCTACACCTTC
cdr3_aa: CASSEQNYGYTF
v_call: TRBV2
d_call: NA
clone_size: many
j_call: TRBJ1-2

cdr3_nt: TGTGCCAGTGGGCAGATGGGCGAGCAGTACTTC
cdr3_aa: CASGQMGEQYF
v_call: TRBV12-3/TRBV12-4
d_call: NA
clone_size: many
j_call: TRBJ2-7

cdr3_nt: TGTGCCAGCAGTCGGACAGGGGGACACTACGAGCAGTACTTC
cdr3_aa: CASSRTGGHYEQYF
v_call: TRBV6-2/TRBV6-3
d_call: TRBD1
clone_size: many
j_call: TRBJ2-7

cdr3_nt: TGTGCCAGCCGAAGGGGTGAGGAGTCCTACGAGCAGTACTTC
cdr3_aa: CASRRGEESYEQYF
v_call: TRBV5-4
d_call: NA
clone_size: many
j_call: TRBJ2-7

cdr3_nt: TGTGCCAGCAACCCAGCGGCCTCCACGTTCCCCCTCTATGGCTACACCTTC
cdr3_aa: CASNPAASTFPLYGYTF
v_call: TRBV6-2/TRBV6-3
d_call: NA
clone_size: many
j_call: TRBJ1-2

cdr3_nt: TGTGCCAGCTCACCACTGCGGGGCAGGGGGAAAAACGAGCAGTACTTC
cdr3_aa: CASSPLRGRGKNEQYF
v_call: TRBV18
d_call: NA
clone_size: many
j_call: TRBJ2-7

cdr3_nt: TGTGCCAGCAATACAGGGGAGAGGACTAATGAAAAACTGTTTTTT
cdr3_aa: CASNTGERTNEKLFF
v_call: TRBV2
d_call: TRBD1
clone_size: many
j_call: TRBJ1-4

cdr3_nt: TGCGCCAGCAGCCAGACTCGGGGGGAGACCCAGTACTTC
cdr3_aa: CASSQTRGETQYF
v_call: TRBV4-1
d_call: NA
clone_size: NA
j_call: TRBJ2-5

cdr3_nt: TGCGCCAGCAGCTTGGAGGGCTTGGATAATTCACCCCTCCACTTT
cdr3_aa: CASSLEGLDNSPLHF
v_call: TRBV5-1
d_call: NA
clone_size: many
j_call: TRBJ1-6

cdr3_nt: TGTGCCAGCAGCTCAGGGGGAAGGGGGGAGTATGGCTACACCTTC
cdr3_aa: CASSSGGRGEYGYTF
v_call: TRBV5-4
d_call: TRBD1
clone_size: many
j_call: TRBJ1-2

cdr3_nt: TGTGCCAGCAGGATGACGGGAGCGGGAGATACGCAGTATTTT
cdr3_aa: CASRMTGAGDTQYF
v_call: TRBV12-3/TRBV12-4
d_call: NA
clone_size: few
j_call: TRBJ2-3

cdr3_nt: TGTGCCAGTTCCTTCTTAAACTATGGCTACACCTTC
cdr3_aa: CASSFLNYGYTF
v_call: TRBV6-2/TRBV6-3
d_call: NA
clone_size: few
j_call: TRBJ1-2

cdr3_nt: TGTGCCAGCAGCGTACCGGGTTCAGATACGCAGTATTTT
cdr3_aa: CASSVPGSDTQYF
v_call: TRBV9
d_call: NA
clone_size: many
j_call: TRBJ2-3

cdr3_nt: TGTGCCAGCAGTCCGACAGGAGTTAACACTGAAGCTTTCTTT
cdr3_aa: CASSPTGVNTEAFF
v_call: TRBV6-2/TRBV6-3
d_call: NA
clone_size: many
j_call: TRBJ1-1

cdr3_nt: TGCGCCAGCAGCCGGAACCCTGCGGGCACAGATACGCAGTATTTT
cdr3_aa: CASSRNPAGTDTQYF
v_call: TRBV4-3
d_call: NA
clone_size: many
j_call: TRBJ2-3

cdr3_nt: TGTGCCAGCAAAGGGACAGGGGCTAATGAAAAACTGTTTTTT
cdr3_aa: CASKGTGANEKLFF
v_call: TRBV6-1
d_call: TRBD1
clone_size: many
j_call: TRBJ1-4

cdr3_nt: TGTGCCAGCAGCTTGACGGGACAAATAGTCTCACGCAATCAGCCCCAGCATTTT
cdr3_aa: CASSLTGQIVSRNQPQHF
v_call: TRBV7-8
d_call: NA
clone_size: NA
j_call: TRBJ1-5

cdr3_nt: TGTGCCAGCATCGGGACAGGGGGGTACGAGCAGTACTTC
cdr3_aa: CASIGTGGYEQYF
v_call: TRBV28
d_call: TRBD1
clone_size: many
j_call: TRBJ2-7

cdr3_nt: TGTGCCAGTATTTACAGGATAGGTGGTGAAGCTTTCTTT
cdr3_aa: CASIYRIGGEAFF
v_call: TRBV19
d_call: NA
clone_size: many
j_call: TRBJ1-1

cdr3_nt: TGTGCCAGCAGCTTGCTAGATCAGGGTTCCGAGCAGTACTTC
cdr3_aa: CASSLLDQGSEQYF
v_call: TRBV5-5
d_call: NA
clone_size: many
j_call: TRBJ2-7

cdr3_nt: TGTGCCAGCAGCTTAACGGTAGCGGCGAACACTGAAGCTTTCTTT
cdr3_aa: CASSLTVAANTEAFF
v_call: TRBV7-2
d_call: NA
clone_size: many
j_call: TRBJ1-1

cdr3_nt: TGTGCCAGTAGTCCCCAAGCCGGGTCTCATTTTCTCTATGGCTACACCTTC
cdr3_aa: CASSPQAGSHFLYGYTF
v_call: TRBV19
d_call: NA
clone_size: many
j_call: TRBJ1-2

cdr3_nt: TGTGCCAGCAGCTTACCTTCCGGGGGGAACACCGGGGAGCTGTTTTTT
cdr3_aa: CASSLPSGGNTGELFF
v_call: TRBV7-6
d_call: NA
clone_size: few
j_call: TRBJ2-2

cdr3_nt: TGTGCCAGCAGCCAAGGGGACAGGGATAGCAATCAGCCCCAGCATTTT
cdr3_aa: CASSQGDRDSNQPQHF
v_call: TRBV4-2
d_call: TRBD1
clone_size: many
j_call: TRBJ1-5

cdr3_nt: TGTGCCAGCAGCGCACCGGGACAGTTTAATGAAAAACTGTTTTTT
cdr3_aa: CASSAPGQFNEKLFF
v_call: TRBV9
d_call: TRBD1
clone_size: many
j_call: TRBJ1-4

cdr3_nt: TGTGCCAGCAGTTTGCGTAACTACAATGAGCAGTTCTTC
cdr3_aa: CASSLRNYNEQFF
v_call: TRBV27
d_call: NA
clone_size: many
j_call: TRBJ2-1

cdr3_nt: TGTGCCAGCATAGGGCTTGGCTTTTTAATGAACACTGAAGCTTTCTTT
cdr3_aa: CASIGLGFLMNTEAFF
v_call: TRBV12-3/TRBV12-4
d_call: NA
clone_size: many
j_call: TRBJ1-1

cdr3_nt: TGCGCCAGCAGCTTAATAGCGGGGGGACAAGAGACCCAGTACTTC
cdr3_aa: CASSLIAGGQETQYF
v_call: TRBV5-1
d_call: TRBD2
clone_size: many
j_call: TRBJ2-5

cdr3_nt: TGCGCCAGCAGTGAGGGACAGGCCTCTAGCACAGATACGCAGTATTTT
cdr3_aa: CASSEGQASSTDTQYF
v_call: TRBV10-1
d_call: TRBD1
clone_size: many
j_call: TRBJ2-3

cdr3_nt: TGTGCCACCAGTGATGAGGGGGTTTCCTACAATGAGCAGTTCTTC
cdr3_aa: CATSDEGVSYNEQFF
v_call: TRBV24-1
d_call: NA
clone_size: many
j_call: TRBJ2-1

cdr3_nt: TGTGCCAGCAGCTTAACCGCTTACAACACAGATACGCAGTATTTT
cdr3_aa: CASSLTAYNTDTQYF
v_call: TRBV7-3
d_call: NA
clone_size: NA
j_call: TRBJ2-3

cdr3_nt: TGTGCCAGCAGTGACCATGCTCCGGGAAAAACAGGAAAACTGTTTTTT
cdr3_aa: CASSDHAPGKTGKLFF
v_call: TRBV2
d_call: NA
clone_size: many
j_call: TRBJ1-4

cdr3_nt: TGTGCCAGCAGTTCCCGGGGGGCCTCGGAGACCCAGTACTTC
cdr3_aa: CASSSRGASETQYF
v_call: TRBV28
d_call: NA
clone_size: many
j_call: TRBJ2-5

cdr3_nt: TGTGCCAGCAGCGTCGGACTAGCGGGGGGCACCGGGGAGCTGTTTTTT
cdr3_aa: CASSVGLAGGTGELFF
v_call: TRBV7-8
d_call: TRBD2
clone_size: many
j_call: TRBJ2-2

cdr3_nt: TGTGCCAGCAGTCCGGAGGGACAGGGGGAGGGATGGTATGGCTACACCTTC
cdr3_aa: CASSPEGQGEGWYGYTF
v_call: TRBV4-2
d_call: TRBD1
clone_size: few
j_call: TRBJ1-2

cdr3_nt: TGTGCCAGCAGCGGTCCCAGGACTAATGAAAAACTGTTTTTT
cdr3_aa: CASSGPRTNEKLFF
v_call: TRBV9
d_call: NA
clone_size: many
j_call: TRBJ1-4

cdr3_nt: TGCGCCAGCAGCTTGGAGGGGAGGCGGAGTGAGCAGTTCTTC
cdr3_aa: CASSLEGRRSEQFF
v_call: TRBV5-1
d_call: NA
clone_size: many
j_call: TRBJ2-1